This T cell receptor (beta chain) was found in a study of neoadjuvant nivolumab and ipilimumab in lung cancer (dated by TCRdb to about 2020). Study-level background: Intravenous nivolumab was dosed at 3 mg/kg on days 1, 15 and 29, and in the combination arm ipilimumab 1 mg/kg was added on day 1 only. A total of roughly 45 patients with operable NSCLC were treated in the trial, with around 23 randomized to nivolumab monotherapy and about 20 randomized to nivolumab plus ipilimumab. Matched pretherapy and resected tumor pairs were analyzed for seven patients, of whom four received nivolumab and three received nivolumab plus ipilimumab. The primary trial endpoint was the major pathologic response (MPR) rate in the intention-to-treat population in each study arm. The study compared TCR repertoires in pretherapy (baseline) peripheral blood with TCR repertoires in tumors resected at surgery after neoadjuvant immune checkpoint blockade.

General findings and caveats noted by the study authors: TCR sequencing was performed in a small number of samples. Pretherapy blood TCR richness correlated positively with richness in tumors resected after neoadjuvant therapy (Spearman R of about 0.8). TCR richness and clonality were greater in resected tumors than in tumor-adjacent uninvolved lung, and increases were seen in more dual-therapy-treated tumors. No significant correlation was found between TCR clonality and pathologic tumor regression, and only a single major-pathologic-response sample was available for the analysis of TCR clonality versus pathologic tumor regression. Tumor T-cell richness and clonality rose from pretherapy to surgery in three of three dual-therapy tumors but in only two of four nivolumab-treated tumors.

As regards this clone: Its antigen is still unknown. Base quality data are lacking; no much larger clone is found one base away.

Trimming costs V 0 bases and J 7 bases, and their ends lie 19 bases apart. CDR1 and CDR2, per the germline V gene (reference sequence), are LNHNV and YYDKDF. The CDR3 runs 17 amino acids, cysteine and phenylalanine included. The retained sequence is limited to the CDR3, 51 bases, with the frame set at the first base. The library was built by means of the immunoSEQ multiplex PCR assay. The study's own analysis went as follows. Repertoires were summarized by richness and clonality, and significantly expanded and contracted clones were identified between pre- and post-therapy samples. TCRdb re-hosts the immuneACCESS table, in-frame sequences only. Its copies lack some clones; in the studies checked, an unresolved V gene accounts for under half of them, and the cause for the rest is not known. Clonal size and the V and J genes are those of that table, whereas D and trimming came from the DNA. This sample comprises 44,000 or so clones, around 89% of them detected only once. The ten largest clonotypes hold approximately 3.7% of the sample.

The time point label, as the study defines it: pretherapy, before neoadjuvant immune checkpoint inhibitors. The samples were taken from NEOSTAR, a phase 2 randomized trial in operable NSCLC that tested neoadjuvant nivolumab or nivolumab plus ipilimumab, followed by surgery. The sample was blood, taken before neoadjuvant nivolumab, alone or with ipilimumab. The chain links TRBV15 with TRBJ2-1; D gene: possibly TRBD2, on 6 matching bases. This clonotype originated in an adult with non-small cell lung cancer. Some clones in this sample may be carry-over from other donors' samples. The CDR3 region reads CATSRDKRTGGGNEQFF. The nucleotides read TGTGCCACCAGCAGAGATAAGAGGACTGGTGGGGGGAATGAGCAGTTCTTC.